The 22 T cell receptor beta chains in this list originate from one sample, sequenced in a study of Tregs in tolerant kidney transplant recipients. Measured with immunoSEQ multiplex PCR; TCRdb has only the in-frame clones, and not every one. The sample contains about 20,000 clones, about two thirds of which appear only once. For these receptors, no antigen is known. Material for sequencing was Tregs from blood cultured with allogeneic cells. These receptors originate from a human donor in good health.

Only a few counts were recorded for this clone. The V call is TRBV29-1, the J call TRBJ1-2, with D uncertain. Germline values: CDR1 SQVTM, CDR2 ANQGSEA. V lost 7 bases to trimming and J lost 4 bases, with 25 bases between them. This CDR3 region has 16 residues. The CDR3 spells CSGRREALLAGYGYTF. CDR3 nucleotide sequence: TGCAGCGGGAGGCGGGAGGCACTTTTGGCGGGCTATGGCTACACCTTC. The full variable domain, with the rest looked up from reference TRBV29-1 and TRBJ1-2, is SAVISQKPSRDICQRGTSLTIQCQVDSQVTMMFWYRQQPGQSLTLIATANQGSEATYESGFVIDKFPISRPNLTFSTLTVSNMSPEDSSIYLCSGRREALLAGYGYTFGSGTRLTVV.

V usage is TRBV2 and J usage is TRBJ2-4; D not resolved. Trimming shortened V by 4 bases and J by 10 bases, and 8 bases separated the two germline ends. This CDR3 contains 11 residues. CDR1 is SNHLY and CDR2 is FYNNEI in the germline V gene. CDR3 in DNA: TGTGCCAGCAGTGTTGGGTCTATTCAGTACTTC. Protein product: CASSVGSIQYF.

This chain joins TRBV5-4 and TRBJ2-7; D might be TRBD1 or TRBD2, each matching 5 bases. Trimming removed 3 bases from V and 3 bases from J, with 16 bases in between. The CDR3 contains 15 residues. CDR1 is SGHNT, CDR2 YYREEE, per germline (reference sequence). This CDR3 is CASSSPGPILYEQYF. The CDR3 region has the DNA TGTGCCAGCAGCTCACCGGGACCAATCCTCTACGAGCAGTACTTC.

The V and J genes are TRBV7-9 and TRBJ1-1; 10 positions agree with TRBD1. The trim removed 5 bases at V and 5 bases at J, leaving 11 bases unmatched. The length of the CDR3 is 16 residues. The germline CDR1 and CDR2 sequences are SEHNR and FQNEAQ (reference sequence). The CDR3 region is CASSPRDRGVGTEAFF. The CDR3 DNA reads as TGTGCCAGCAGCCCGCGGGACAGGGGAGTGGGAACTGAAGCTTTCTTT.

The table lists this clone with a count of one. The gene calls are TRBV5-1 and TRBJ1-2, with a tentative D call TRBD1 (5 bases). The CDR3 covers 14 residues. Trimming took off 4 bases at V and 6 bases at J, with 16 bases between the two ends. Germline V gives CDR1 SGHRS, CDR2 YFSETQ. The CDR3 nucleotides are TGCGCCAGCAGCCCACAGACCCGGGGGAATGGCTACACCTTC. Its protein product is CASSPQTRGNGYTF.

This clone turned up a few times. This sequence joins TRBV5-1 and TRBJ1-1; D remains unclear. With 0 bases removed from V and 1 base from J, the gap between germline ends came to 16 bases. The CDR3 has 17 amino acids. Germline values: CDR1 SGHRS, CDR2 YFSETQ. The CDR3 sequence is CASSLGGSQRRNTEAFF. The DNA of the CDR3 is TGCGCCAGCAGCTTGGGTGGGTCGCAAAGACGGAACACTGAAGCTTTCTTT.

V and J are TRBV6-5 and TRBJ2-7; a possible D gene is TRBD2 (5 bases). Germline V gene sequence: CDR1 MNHEY, CDR2 SVGAGI. CDR3 length equals 13 residues. V dropped 6 bases and J dropped 1 base, with 10 bases sitting between them. The CDR3 spells CASRPGSSYEQYF. For the CDR3, the DNA is TGTGCCAGCAGGCCGGGATCATCCTACGAGCAGTACTTC.

The chain couples TRBV19 to TRBJ2-3, with a possible D match to TRBD1 (5 bases). The CDR3 consists of 16 residues. Trimming took 3 bases from V and 0 from J, leaving 13 bases between them. In germline, CDR1 is LNHDA, CDR2 SQIVND (reference sequence). This CDR3 is CASSILRPGSTDTQYF. CDR3 coding DNA: TGTGCCAGTAGTATCTTGCGGCCAGGGAGCACAGATACGCAGTATTTT. Full variable domain (remainder filled in from reference TRBV19 and TRBJ2-3): DGGITQSPKYLFRKEGQNVTLSCEQNLNHDAMYWYRQDPGQGLRLIYYSQIVNDFQKGDIAEGYSVSREKKESFPLTVTSAQKNPTAFYLCASSILRPGSTDTQYFGPGTRLTVL.

By proportion, this clone is medium-sized. The same CDR3 arises from other DNA sequences in this sample as well. This chain joins TRBV2 and TRBJ1-5; tentatively, D is TRBD1 (6 bases). CDR1 and CDR2 from the germline V gene are SNHLY and FYNNEI. The CDR3 consists of 15 residues. V gave up 8 bases and J gave up 0 bases, with 14 bases separating them. CDR3 sequence (DNA): TGTGCCAGCTCAGGGGAGCAGTATAGCAATCAGCCCCAGCATTTT. This translates into CASSGEQYSNQPQHF. The whole variable domain, remainder taken from reference TRBV2 and TRBJ1-5, is EPEVTQTPSHQVTQMGQEVILRCVPISNHLYFYWYRQILGQKVEFLVSFYNNEISEKSEIFDDQFSVERPDGSNFTLKIRSTKLEDSAMYFCASSGEQYSNQPQHFGDGTRLSIL.

This chain connects TRBV14 to TRBJ1-2; 7 bases fit TRBD1. V shed 4 bases and J 5 bases; nucleotides not matched to a gene: 10. Germline CDR1 is SGHDN and CDR2 is FVKESK. CDR3 length equals 15 residues. Here the CDR3 reads CASSPLRSGGYGYTF. CDR3 coding DNA: TGTGCCAGCAGCCCCCTGCGGTCAGGGGGTTATGGCTACACCTTC. The full variable domain, its missing parts supplied by reference TRBV14 and TRBJ1-2, is EAGVTQFPSHSVIEKGQTVTLRCDPISGHDNLYWYRRVMGKEIKFLLHFVKESKQDESGMPNNRFLAERTGGTYSTLKVQPAELEDSGVYFCASSPLRSGGYGYTFGSGTRLTVV.

The CDR3 here is CASSTTGANYEQYF. Here the CDR3 DNA reads TGTGCCAGCAGCACGACAGGGGCAAACTACGAGCAGTACTTC. The chain carries TRBV6-5 and TRBJ2-7; TRBD1 agrees at 8 bases. The CDR3 has 14 residues. In germline, CDR1 is MNHEY, CDR2 SVGAGI. Germline trimming cut 6 bases from V and 3 bases from J; bases unmatched to any gene: 7.

This clone was detected a few times. The DNA of the CDR3 is TGTGCCAGCGGCGACTTGGTGGAGACCCAGTACTTC. It specifies CASGDLVETQYF. The chain employs TRBV6-5 and TRBJ2-5, with no clear D. V lost 8 bases to trimming and J lost 5 bases, with 12 bases between them. CDR1 and CDR2 (germline): MNHEY, SVGAGI. This CDR3 is 12 amino acids long.

The V gene is TRBV7-3, the J gene TRBJ2-5; D remains unclear. Germline V gene data show CDR1 as SGHTA and CDR2 as FQGTGA. Trimming pared 0 bases from V and 2 bases from J, leaving 13 bases between. CDR3 length: 16 residues. CDR3 in DNA: TGTGCCAGCAGCTTAACGCCGGCGGTAAGACAAGAGACCCAGTACTTC. The encoded protein is CASSLTPAVRQETQYF.

The chain uses TRBV19 and TRBJ1-2; 7 bases fit TRBD1. CDR1 is LNHDA, CDR2 SQIVND, per germline (reference sequence). This CDR3 has 13 amino acids. The J segment lost 4 bases and the V segment lost 9 bases, leaving 8 bases of the junction unmatched. Written as DNA, the CDR3 is TGTGCCAGCGCAGACAGGGTACTCTATGGCTACACCTTC. Translating it yields CASADRVLYGYTF.

The V call is TRBV19, the J call TRBJ2-2; 7 nucleotides align to TRBD1. Germline-derived CDR1 and CDR2 are LNHDA and SQIVND (reference sequence). V lost 7 bases to trimming and J lost 3 bases; unmatched junction nucleotides: 5. This CDR3 spans 14 amino acids. CDR3 DNA sequence: TGTGCCAGTACGCGGACAGGTTACACCGGGGAGCTGTTTTTT. Translated: CASTRTGYTGELFF.

V is TRBV5-1 and J is TRBJ2-1; D gene ambiguous. The CDR3 is 15 residues long. Looked up from germline, CDR1 is SGHRS and CDR2 is YFSETQ. The V and J ends lost 1 base and 0 bases respectively, with 8 bases between them. Here the CDR3 reads CASSLRAVSYNEQFF. In DNA form, the CDR3 reads TGCGCCAGCAGCTTGCGCGCAGTCTCCTACAATGAGCAGTTCTTC.

This clone was seen more than once but under ten times. This rearrangement joins TRBV5-1 to TRBJ2-1; maybe TRBD2 (6 bases). Looked up from germline, CDR1 is SGHRS and CDR2 is YFSETQ. CDR3 length: 16 residues. V lost 1 base, J lost 6 bases, and 17 bases lay in between. This CDR3 reads CASSLFRGVGSNEQFF. The CDR3 DNA follows: TGCGCCAGCAGCTTGTTTAGGGGCGTCGGGAGCAATGAGCAGTTCTTC.

CDR3 sequence (DNA): TGTGCCTGGAAACGAACTGAAGCTTTCTTT. Protein: CAWKRTEAFF. The chain carries TRBV30 and TRBJ1-1, with D unresolved. Trimming pared 4 bases from V and 5 bases from J, leaving 5 bases between. Germline V lookup: CDR1 GTSNPN, CDR2 SVGIG (reference sequence). The length of the CDR3 is 10 residues.

This clone is a singleton in its sample. J is TRBJ2-7 and V is TRBV5-1, with a possible D match to TRBD1 (6 bases). V dropped 3 bases and J dropped 7 bases, with 20 bases sitting between them. Germline V lookup: CDR1 SGHRS, CDR2 YFSETQ. The CDR3 sequence is 15 residues long. In DNA form, the CDR3 reads TGCGCCAGCAGCTCTGGACAGCTACTACTTGAAGAGCAGTACTTC. It translates to CASSSGQLLLEEQYF.

This clone has a single count. The V gene is TRBV10-1, the J gene TRBJ1-1; D possibly corresponds to TRBD1 (6 bases). V was cut by 7 bases and J by 1 base, with 22 bases left in between. The CDR3 loop spans 17 amino acids. In germline, CDR1 is WNHNN, CDR2 SYGVQD (reference sequence). CDR3 nucleotide sequence: TGCGCCAGCACCCGGGGGGCGGAGACTAGCCCGAACACTGAAGCTTTCTTT. Protein product: CASTRGAETSPNTEAFF.

The V gene is TRBV14, the J gene TRBJ2-1; 14 positions agree with TRBD2. J was trimmed by 7 bases and V by 1 base; bases with no gene match: 6. Germline assignment: CDR1 SGHDN and CDR2 FVKESK. This CDR3 contains 17 residues. The CDR3 bases are TGTGCCAGCAGCCAAGTGGGACTAGCGGGAGTCGGTAATGAGCAGTTCTTC. Its translation is CASSQVGLAGVGNEQFF.

The rearrangement links TRBV21-1 to TRBJ1-5. TRBV21-1 is reported as a pseudogene. The length of the CDR3 is 14 residues. The CDR3 nucleotides read TGTGCCAGCCGGAACAGGGAGGGCAATCAGCCCCAGCATTTT. This translates into CASRNREGNQPQHF.